A selection of T cell receptor beta chains follows, all from one sample in a study of T cells in pancreatic ductal adenocarcinoma. Only in-frame clones appear in the TCRdb table, and some are missing; sequencing was by immunoSEQ multiplex PCR. The sample consists of some 2,600 clones, about four fifths of them appearing once. The specimen sequenced was pancreatic tumor tissue. Source of these receptors: a human donor with pancreatic ductal adenocarcinoma. The CDR3 runs from the conserved cysteine through the conserved F or W. D genes are given only for firm matches. Clone size, where shown, is once, few, many, or a class for clones that have expanded.

d_gene: TRBD1; abundance: once; j_gene: TRBJ2-5; v_gene: TRBV7-2; CDR3nt: TGTGCCAGCAGCACGGGACAGATAGAGACCCAGTACTTC; CDR3aa: CASSTGQIETQYF
d_gene: NA; abundance: once; j_gene: TRBJ1-1; v_gene: TRBV7-8; CDR3nt: TGTGCCAGCAGCTTTTGGGAGGGGATGAACACTGAAGCTTTCTTT; CDR3aa: CASSFWEGMNTEAFF
d_gene: NA; abundance: large; j_gene: TRBJ2-7; v_gene: TRBV7-9; CDR3nt: TGTGCCAGCAGCGCGGTGAGCCATACCTACGAGCAGTACTTC; CDR3aa: CASSAVSHTYEQYF
d_gene: TRBD1; abundance: NA; j_gene: TRBJ1-6; v_gene: TRBV7-2; CDR3nt: TGTGCCAGCAGCTTAGCTTGGACAGGGGGCGTTTCACCCCTCCACTTT; CDR3aa: CASSLAWTGGVSPLHF
d_gene: NA; abundance: NA; j_gene: TRBJ1-1; v_gene: TRBV19; CDR3nt: TGTGCCAGTAGTATAGATCCTGCGTTAAAAGTGAACACTGAAGCTTTCTTT; CDR3aa: CASSIDPALKVNTEAFF
d_gene: NA; abundance: NA; j_gene: TRBJ1-1; v_gene: TRBV6-6; CDR3nt: TGTGCCAGCAGCCCCACCGGAGGGGACACTGAAGCTTTCTTT; CDR3aa: CASSPTGGDTEAFF
d_gene: NA; abundance: NA; j_gene: TRBJ1-5; v_gene: TRBV7-9; CDR3nt: TGTGCCAGCAGCTTAGAGGGGAGCAATCAGCCCCAGCATTTT; CDR3aa: CASSLEGSNQPQHF
d_gene: TRBD2; abundance: NA; j_gene: TRBJ2-7; v_gene: TRBV18; CDR3nt: TGTGCCAGCTCACCTTGGGAGGGAGGCTACGAGCAGTACTTC; CDR3aa: CASSPWEGGYEQYF
d_gene: NA; abundance: NA; j_gene: TRBJ2-4; v_gene: TRBV7-2; CDR3nt: TGTGCCAGCAGTCCAAGAGGGCGTAACCTGGATAACATTCAGTACTTC; CDR3aa: CASSPRGRNLDNIQYF
d_gene: NA; abundance: NA; j_gene: TRBJ2-1; v_gene: TRBV12-5; CDR3nt: TGTGCTAGTGGGCAGGGATATGGGGATGAGCAGTTCTTC; CDR3aa: CASGQGYGDEQFF
d_gene: NA; abundance: NA; j_gene: TRBJ2-7; v_gene: TRBV5-4; CDR3nt: TGTGCCAGCAGCTTGGTCCAGCGGCTTGACGAGCAGTACTTC; CDR3aa: CASSLVQRLDEQYF
d_gene: NA; abundance: NA; j_gene: TRBJ1-4; v_gene: TRBV5-1; CDR3nt: TGCGCCAGCTCCGGGGGGGGTGCTAATGAAAAACTGTTTTTT; CDR3aa: CASSGGGANEKLFF
d_gene: NA; abundance: NA; j_gene: TRBJ1-2; v_gene: TRBV20-1; CDR3nt: TGCAGTGCTCCGTGGAGGGGAGGGTACACCTTC; CDR3aa: CSAPWRGGYTF
d_gene: NA; abundance: NA; j_gene: TRBJ1-1; v_gene: TRBV18; CDR3nt: TGTGCCAGCTCACCCTCACCCCTACGGGACTCTGAAGCTTTCTTT; CDR3aa: CASSPSPLRDSEAFF
d_gene: NA; abundance: NA; j_gene: TRBJ2-5; v_gene: TRBV18; CDR3nt: TGTGCCAGCTCCCCAGGGAGTTTACGTGAGACCCAGTACTTC; CDR3aa: CASSPGSLRETQYF
d_gene: TRBD1; abundance: NA; j_gene: TRBJ2-7; v_gene: TRBV28; CDR3nt: TGTGCCAGCAGTTTGAAGGGACAGATGAGACCCTACGAGCAGTACTTC; CDR3aa: CASSLKGQMRPYEQYF
d_gene: TRBD1; abundance: NA; j_gene: TRBJ2-4; v_gene: TRBV6-6; CDR3nt: TGTGCCAGCAGCCTACAGGGGACCGAAAACATTCAGTACTTC; CDR3aa: CASSLQGTENIQYF
d_gene: TRBD2; abundance: NA; j_gene: TRBJ2-2; v_gene: TRBV25-1; CDR3nt: TGTGCCAGCAGGGGGACTAAGGGCGACCCCGGGGAGCTGTTTTTT; CDR3aa: CASRGTKGDPGELFF
d_gene: NA; abundance: NA; j_gene: TRBJ1-6; v_gene: TRBV4-1; CDR3nt: TGCGCCAGCAGCCTACACCCAGGGTATAATTCACCCCTCCACTTT; CDR3aa: CASSLHPGYNSPLHF
d_gene: TRBD1; abundance: NA; j_gene: TRBJ2-1; v_gene: TRBV5-1; CDR3nt: TGCGCCAGCAGCGTCGACAGGGGCGGCAATGAGCAGTTCTTC; CDR3aa: CASSVDRGGNEQFF
d_gene: NA; abundance: NA; j_gene: TRBJ1-2; v_gene: TRBV19; CDR3nt: TGTGCCAGTAGTATAGAAGAAACAGCTTTCTATGGCTACACCTTC; CDR3aa: CASSIEETAFYGYTF
d_gene: TRBD2; abundance: NA; j_gene: TRBJ2-1; v_gene: TRBV30; CDR3nt: TGTGCCTGGAGTGTAGGACTAGCGGGAGGTGGTGAGCAGTTCTTC; CDR3aa: CAWSVGLAGGGEQFF
d_gene: TRBD1; abundance: few; j_gene: TRBJ2-2; v_gene: TRBV19; CDR3nt: TGTGCCAGTAGCGGGACAGGGAACACCGGGGAGCTGTTTTTT; CDR3aa: CASSGTGNTGELFF
d_gene: NA; abundance: NA; j_gene: TRBJ2-5; v_gene: TRBV5-1; CDR3nt: TGCGCCAGCAGCATTGGACAGACCGAGACCCAGTACTTC; CDR3aa: CASSIGQTETQYF
d_gene: TRBD1; abundance: NA; j_gene: TRBJ2-2; v_gene: TRBV7-2; CDR3nt: TGTGCCAGCAGCAATCGACAGGGGGCGTCGGGGGAGCTGTTTTTT; CDR3aa: CASSNRQGASGELFF
d_gene: NA; abundance: NA; j_gene: TRBJ2-7; v_gene: TRBV6-5; CDR3nt: TGTGCCAGCAGTTACTCAGCCCCCGGTCTGCTATCCGAGCAGTACTTC; CDR3aa: CASSYSAPGLLSEQYF
d_gene: TRBD2; abundance: NA; j_gene: TRBJ2-7; v_gene: TRBV11-2; CDR3nt: TGTGCCAGCAGCTCACAGGGACTAGCGGGCTGGCAAGCCGAGCAGTACTTC; CDR3aa: CASSSQGLAGWQAEQYF
d_gene: NA; abundance: NA; j_gene: TRBJ2-7; v_gene: TRBV11-2; CDR3nt: TGTGCCAGCAGCGCAAACCCAGGTTACGAGCAGTACTTC; CDR3aa: CASSANPGYEQYF
d_gene: NA; abundance: NA; j_gene: TRBJ2-2; v_gene: TRBV7-6; CDR3nt: TGTGCCAGCAGCTTAGGCGGCCCCCGGACGAACACCGGGGAGCTGTTTTTT; CDR3aa: CASSLGGPRTNTGELFF
d_gene: NA; abundance: NA; j_gene: TRBJ1-1; v_gene: TRBV2; CDR3nt: TGTGCCAGCAGGGCGAACGGGGCTGAAGCTTTCTTT; CDR3aa: CASRANGAEAFF
d_gene: TRBD1; abundance: NA; j_gene: TRBJ1-2; v_gene: TRBV5-4; CDR3nt: TGTGCCAGCAGCTCGACCGACAGGGTCAATGGCTACACCTTC; CDR3aa: CASSSTDRVNGYTF
d_gene: NA; abundance: NA; j_gene: TRBJ2-3; v_gene: TRBV29-1; CDR3nt: TGCAGCACAACAGGCAGCACAGGGTCAGATACGCAGTATTTT; CDR3aa: CSTTGSTGSDTQYF
d_gene: TRBD2; abundance: NA; j_gene: TRBJ2-3; v_gene: TRBV9; CDR3nt: TGTGCCAGCAGCTGGGGACTAGCGGTGACAGATACGCAGTATTTT; CDR3aa: CASSWGLAVTDTQYF
d_gene: NA; abundance: NA; j_gene: TRBJ2-7; v_gene: TRBV5-1; CDR3nt: TGCGCCAGCAGCTTGGGACAGCCAGTTTCCTACGAGCAGTACTTC; CDR3aa: CASSLGQPVSYEQYF
d_gene: TRBD2; abundance: NA; j_gene: TRBJ2-5; v_gene: TRBV6-5; CDR3nt: TGTGCCAGCAGTGCTTCGCGGGGAGGGCAAGAGACCCAGTACTTC; CDR3aa: CASSASRGGQETQYF
d_gene: TRBD1; abundance: once; j_gene: TRBJ2-1; v_gene: TRBV11-2; CDR3nt: TGTGCCAGCAGCTTCGGGACAGGGCGCTACAATGAGCAGTTCTTC; CDR3aa: CASSFGTGRYNEQFF
d_gene: TRBD1; abundance: once; j_gene: TRBJ2-3; v_gene: TRBV30; CDR3nt: TGTGCCTGGAGTGTACGACAGGGGGTTAAAGATACGCAGTATTTT; CDR3aa: CAWSVRQGVKDTQYF
d_gene: TRBD1; abundance: NA; j_gene: TRBJ2-5; v_gene: TRBV5-4; CDR3nt: TGTGCCAGCAGCGCTGACAGGGTAGAGACCCAGTACTTC; CDR3aa: CASSADRVETQYF
d_gene: TRBD1; abundance: NA; j_gene: TRBJ2-1; v_gene: TRBV5-8; CDR3nt: TGTGCCAGCAGCTTGGAAGGACAGGGCAACTACAATGAGCAGTTCTTC; CDR3aa: CASSLEGQGNYNEQFF
d_gene: TRBD1; abundance: NA; j_gene: TRBJ2-7; v_gene: TRBV19; CDR3nt: TGTGCCAGTAGTCACAGGACAGGGGGCATTTCCTACGAGCAGTACTTC; CDR3aa: CASSHRTGGISYEQYF
d_gene: TRBD2; abundance: NA; j_gene: TRBJ2-3; v_gene: TRBV19; CDR3nt: TGTGCCAGTAGTATGGGGACTAGCGCCAGCACAGATACGCAGTATTTT; CDR3aa: CASSMGTSASTDTQYF